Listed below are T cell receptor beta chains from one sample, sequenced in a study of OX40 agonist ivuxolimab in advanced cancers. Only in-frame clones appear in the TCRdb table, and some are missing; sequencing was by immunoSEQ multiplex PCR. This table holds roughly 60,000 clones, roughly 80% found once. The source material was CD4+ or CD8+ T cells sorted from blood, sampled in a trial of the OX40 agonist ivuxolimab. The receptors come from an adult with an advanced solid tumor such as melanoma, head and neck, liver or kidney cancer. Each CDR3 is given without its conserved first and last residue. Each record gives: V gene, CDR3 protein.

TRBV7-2,ASSLSGLAGGEQF
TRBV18,ASSPRRIGSGQETQY
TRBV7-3,ASSLGGPGMNEQF
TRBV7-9,ASSPLAGGPGEQY
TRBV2,ASSAQDWAPLH
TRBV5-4,ASSLRWGNRYEQY
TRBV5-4,ASSLNGLALYNEQF
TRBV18,ASSQGPWNTEAF
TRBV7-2,ASSLVSEYTGELF
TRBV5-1,ASSLGQGIGEAF
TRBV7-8,ASRRDSYTGELF
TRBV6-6,ASSYSLGRVNEQF
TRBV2,ASSEAVGTKNTGELF
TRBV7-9,ASSPGASSADTQY
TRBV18,ASSHDRGDTEAF
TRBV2,ASSEQGATEVF
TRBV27,ASSLWTLFEAF
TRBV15,ATRLAGGPSQY
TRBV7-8,ASAKGLAGLRPKETQY
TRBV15,ATSREVMNTEAF